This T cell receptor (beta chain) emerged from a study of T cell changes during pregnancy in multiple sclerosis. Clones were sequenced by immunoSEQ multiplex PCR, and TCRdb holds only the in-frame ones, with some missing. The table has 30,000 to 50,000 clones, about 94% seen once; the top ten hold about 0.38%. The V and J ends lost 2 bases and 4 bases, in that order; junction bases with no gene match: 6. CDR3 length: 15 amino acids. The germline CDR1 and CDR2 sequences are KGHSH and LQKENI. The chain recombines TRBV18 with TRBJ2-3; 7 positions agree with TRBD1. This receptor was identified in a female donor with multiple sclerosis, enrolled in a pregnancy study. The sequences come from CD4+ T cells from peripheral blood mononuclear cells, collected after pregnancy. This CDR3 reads CASSPTTGFADTQYF. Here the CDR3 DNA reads TGTGCCAGCTCACCAACGACAGGGTTCGCAGATACGCAGTATTTT.